This T cell receptor (beta chain) was profiled in a study of T cells in localized non-small cell lung cancer. Here immunoSEQ multiplex PCR was the method, and the copy in TCRdb shows in-frame clones only, minus some. This sample carries more than 50,000 clones, about four fifths of them seen once, and the ten largest clones take 15% to 20%. Note on this clone: The antigen is unknown.

V was trimmed by 1 base and J by 3 bases, leaving 7 bases between them. Germline assignment: CDR1 SGHDN and CDR2 FVKESK. The CDR3 extends over 13 amino acids. Study observations and caveats: Out of the top 100 tumor clones, a median around 60 were seen in adjacent lung. In the blood, greater T cell density corresponded to longer overall survival. Because sequencing included only one region (of the tumor), heterogeneity remains possible.

This chain connects TRBV14 to TRBJ2-7, with no clear D. The sample here was peripheral blood, taken before any cancer treatment. The receptor was isolated from an older female donor with stage II squamous cell lung carcinoma. CDR3 sequence (DNA): TGTGCCAGCAGCCAAGTTCCGGGCTACGAGCAGTACTTC. It is translated as CASSQVPGYEQYF.